This T cell receptor beta chain was sequenced during a study of T cell changes during pregnancy in multiple sclerosis. This CDR3 region has 14 residues. CDR1 and CDR2 from the germline V gene are MGHRA and YSYEKL. Trimming took 0 bases from V and 1 from J, leaving 6 bases between them. The repertoire was sequenced with immunoSEQ multiplex PCR; TCRdb's copy has only in-frame clones and lacks some. The sample holds tens of thousands of clones, 91% seen once. This clone was recorded a few times. The sequence derives from a female donor in good health, enrolled as a control in a pregnancy study. Sequences were derived from peripheral blood, sampled after pregnancy. This chain joins TRBV4-1 and TRBJ1-1; no firm D call. CDR3 amino acids: CASSQEWRNTEAFF. CDR3 coding DNA: TGCGCCAGCAGCCAAGAGTGGAGGAACACTGAAGCTTTCTTT.